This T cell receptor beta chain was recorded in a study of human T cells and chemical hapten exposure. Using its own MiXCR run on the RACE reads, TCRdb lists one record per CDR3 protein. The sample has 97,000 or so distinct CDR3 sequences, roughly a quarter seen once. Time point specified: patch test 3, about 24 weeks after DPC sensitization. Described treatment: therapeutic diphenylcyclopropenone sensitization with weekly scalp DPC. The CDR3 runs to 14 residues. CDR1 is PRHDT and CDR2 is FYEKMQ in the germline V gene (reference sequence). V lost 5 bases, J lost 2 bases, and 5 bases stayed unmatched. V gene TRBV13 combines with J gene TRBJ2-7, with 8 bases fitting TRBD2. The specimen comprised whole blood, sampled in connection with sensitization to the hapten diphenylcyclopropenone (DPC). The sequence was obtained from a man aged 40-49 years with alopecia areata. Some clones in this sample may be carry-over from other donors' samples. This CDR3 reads CASSPGLAPYEQYF. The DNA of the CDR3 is TGTGCCAGCAGCCCAGGACTAGCCCCCTACGAGCAGTACTTC.